The rows below give T cell receptor beta chains drawn from one sample of a study of regulatory T cells in long-lasting Graves disease. TCRdb reprocessed the multiplex PCR reads via MiXCR and lists one record per CDR3 protein. The table has about 450,000 distinct CDR3 sequences, about 14% seen once. This same sample was also part of a study on T cells in Graves' hyperthyroidism and ophthalmopathy.

The specimen was peripheral blood mononuclear cells (PBMCs), collected at new diagnosis, from a patient treated with antithyroid drugs. These receptors all stem from a woman in her fifties or sixties with Graves disease. Both conserved end residues are part of each CDR3. D genes are given only for firm matches. The size entry is marked missing in some rows and otherwise reads once, few, many or a size class.

J	size	D	V	CDR3	DNA
TRBJ2-5	many	-	TRBV5-1	CASSFVGEETQYF	TGTGCCAGCAGCTTCGTGGGAGAAGAGACCCAGTACTTC
TRBJ2-3	many	-	TRBV7-3	CASSLTNDHSYTQYF	TGTGCCAGCAGCTTAACCAACGACCACTCTTATACGCAGTATTTT
TRBJ2-7	-	TRBD2	TRBV7-3	CASSFTLAGVYEQYF	TGTGCCAGCAGCTTTACTCTAGCGGGAGTCTACGAGCAGTACTTC
TRBJ2-5	few	-	TRBV20-1	CSAPPPQGGGETQYF	TGCAGTGCCCCCCCCCCACAGGGGGGGGGAGAGACCCAGTACTTC
TRBJ2-3	-	TRBD1	TRBV3-1	CASSQGTGLDTQYF	TGTGCCAGCAGCCAAGGGACAGGGCTAGATACGCAGTATTTT
TRBJ1-2	many	-	TRBV2	CASSETEGVDGYTF	TGTGCCAGCAGTGAGACAGAGGGAGTCGATGGCTACACCTTC
TRBJ2-3	many	TRBD1	TRBV7-9	CASSIASRGRGVVNTQYF	TGTGCCAGCAGCATAGCCTCCAGGGGGCGCGGTGTGGTGAATACGCAGTATTTT
TRBJ2-3	many	-	TRBV7-3	CASSLQGTHTDTQYF	TGTGCCAGCAGCTTACAGGGGACCCACACAGATACGCAGTATTTT
TRBJ1-1	many	-	TRBV29-1	CSVLSPNTEAFF	TGCAGCGTTTTGAGTCCGAACACTGAAGCTTTCTTT
TRBJ2-3	few	-	TRBV9	CASSVLTSTTDTQYF	TGTGCCAGCAGCGTATTGACTTCAACCACAGATACGCAGTATTTT
TRBJ1-1	few	-	TRBV18	CASSLLEQGPRNTEAFF	TGTGCCAGCTCACTCTTGGAACAGGGCCCTCGGAACACTGAAGCTTTCTTT
TRBJ1-2	few	TRBD1	TRBV11-2	CASSQLQGQGEYGYTF	TGTGCCAGCAGCCAGCTCCAGGGACAGGGGGAGTATGGCTACACCTTC
TRBJ2-7	-	TRBD1	TRBV5-1	CASSLTLRQGSGEQYF	TGCGCCAGCAGCTTGACCTTGAGACAGGGTAGTGGCGAGCAGTACTTC
TRBJ1-1	many	TRBD1	TRBV20-1	CSARGEGQGIAEAFF	TGCAGTGCTAGAGGCGAGGGACAGGGGATCGCTGAAGCTTTCTTT
TRBJ1-2	many	TRBD1	TRBV5-1	CASSTTGGDGYGYTF	TGCGCCAGCAGCACAACAGGGGGGGACGGCTATGGCTACACCTTC
TRBJ2-5	many	TRBD1	TRBV24-1	CATSVASGGGETQYF	TGTGCCACCAGTGTGGCGTCAGGGGGCGGGGAGACCCAGTACTTC
TRBJ1-1	many	-	TRBV7-2	CASSWGPTNTEAFF	TGTGCCAGCAGCTGGGGACCGACGAACACTGAAGCTTTCTTT
TRBJ1-2	many	-	TRBV9	CASSPSRGYGYTF	TGTGCCAGCAGCCCTAGTAGGGGCTATGGCTACACCTTC
TRBJ2-7	few	TRBD1	TRBV6-2/TRBV6-3	CASRTTGQGRVYEQYF	TGTGCCAGCAGGACCACGGGACAGGGTAGGGTCTACGAGCAGTACTTC
TRBJ2-7	many	TRBD2	TRBV11-2	CASSLGTGGEQYF	TGTGCCAGCAGCTTAGGTACGGGGGGCGAGCAGTACTTC
TRBJ1-1	many	-	TRBV29-1	CSAQTANTEAFF	TGCAGCGCCCAAACAGCGAACACTGAAGCTTTCTTT
TRBJ2-5	-	-	TRBV5-1	CASSLGTYGTPEETQYF	TGCGCCAGCAGCTTGGGCACCTACGGGACACCTGAAGAGACCCAGTACTTC
TRBJ2-7	many	TRBD1	TRBV25-1	CASSVTGAITYEQYF	TGTGCCAGCAGCGTGACAGGGGCGATTACCTACGAGCAGTACTTC
TRBJ2-7	-	TRBD2	TRBV4-1	CASSHPAGVRKNEQYF	TGCGCCAGCAGCCATCCCGCGGGAGTACGAAAAAACGAGCAGTACTTC
TRBJ2-2	few	TRBD1	TRBV28	CASSLRGTGVTGELFF	TGTGCCAGCAGTTTAAGGGGGACAGGGGTCACCGGGGAGCTGTTTTTT
TRBJ1-1	many	TRBD1	TRBV5-1	CASGTGTGVLNTEAFF	TGCGCCAGCGGGACCGGGACAGGGGTACTGAACACTGAAGCTTTCTTT
TRBJ2-5	-	TRBD2	TRBV20-1	CSAFPSGRDRETQYF	TGCAGTGCTTTCCCAAGCGGGAGGGACAGGGAGACCCAGTACTTC
TRBJ2-2	-	-	TRBV9	CASSVVSGNTGELFF	TGTGCCAGCAGCGTGGTTAGCGGGAACACCGGGGAGCTGTTTTTT
TRBJ1-3	-	-	TRBV7-9	CASSLVTGLNTIYF	TGTGCCAGCAGCTTAGTTACAGGGCTAAACACCATATATTTT
TRBJ2-3	many	TRBD2	TRBV29-1	CSVLTGPGLAGAPPVDTQYF	TGCAGCGTCCTGACAGGACCGGGACTAGCGGGGGCCCCTCCCGTAGATACGCAGTATTTT
TRBJ2-7	few	TRBD2	TRBV29-1	CSVEATSETNEQYF	TGCAGCGTTGAAGCTACTAGCGAGACCAACGAGCAGTACTTC
TRBJ1-2	few	-	TRBV6-2/TRBV6-3	CASSYPDGGLNYGYTF	TGTGCCAGCAGTTACCCGGACGGAGGTTTGAACTATGGCTACACCTTC
TRBJ1-1	many	TRBD1	TRBV28	CASWDRPNTEAFF	TGTGCCAGTTGGGACAGACCGAACACTGAAGCTTTCTTT
TRBJ2-2	many	TRBD2	TRBV6-1	CASRSGTSGREANTGELFF	TGTGCCAGCAGATCCGGGACTAGCGGGAGGGAAGCGAACACCGGGGAGCTGTTTTTT
TRBJ1-1	few	-	TRBV5-1	CASSSGLQAFF	TGCGCCAGCAGCTCGGGACTTCAAGCTTTCTTT
TRBJ2-5	few	-	TRBV18	CASSPMVETQYF	TGTGCCAGCTCACCAATGGTCGAGACCCAGTACTTC
TRBJ1-1	many	-	TRBV28	CASINTEKNTEAFF	TGTGCCAGCATAAACACAGAAAAGAACACTGAAGCTTTCTTT
TRBJ2-7	few	-	TRBV9	CASSVGRGRDEQYF	TGTGCCAGCAGCGTAGGGAGGGGAAGGGACGAGCAGTACTTC
TRBJ1-3	few	-	TRBV12-3/TRBV12-4	CASNLGTLSGNTIYF	TGTGCCAGCAATCTCGGGACCCTCTCTGGAAACACCATATATTTT
TRBJ2-7	many	TRBD1	TRBV28	CASSFPRQGRNEQYF	TGTGCCAGCAGTTTTCCGAGACAGGGACGCAACGAGCAGTACTTC
TRBJ2-7	few	-	TRBV9	CASSVATGYTYEQYF	TGTGCCAGCAGCGTAGCGACAGGCTATACCTACGAGCAGTACTTC
TRBJ2-1	many	TRBD1	TRBV7-9	CASSSRGTGEDEQFF	TGTGCCAGCAGCTCCCGAGGGACAGGGGAGGATGAGCAGTTCTTC
TRBJ2-3	many	-	TRBV28	CASSWTRRGATDTQYF	TGTGCCAGCAGTTGGACGCGGCGGGGTGCCACAGATACGCAGTATTTT
TRBJ1-5	-	-	TRBV6-5	CASSYVTGENQPQHF	TGTGCCAGCAGTTACGTTACCGGGGAAAATCAGCCCCAGCATTTT
TRBJ1-1	few	TRBD1	TRBV28	CASSRWTGEVSTEAFF	TGTGCCAGCAGTCGTTGGACAGGGGAGGTTAGCACTGAAGCTTTCTTT
TRBJ2-4	-	-	TRBV27	CASKAVAKNIQYF	TGTGCCAGCAAGGCAGTAGCCAAAAACATTCAGTACTTC
TRBJ1-6	many	TRBD1	TRBV10-3	CAISDRDRGISPLHF	TGTGCCATCAGTGACCGGGACAGGGGAATTTCACCCCTCCACTTT
TRBJ2-4	few	-	TRBV30	CAWSPQGGVQYF	TGTGCCTGGAGTCCCCAAGGTGGTGTTCAGTACTTC